The 5 T cell receptor beta chains below come from one sample, sequenced in a study of blood T cell repertoires in COVID-19. Clones were sequenced by immunoSEQ multiplex PCR, and TCRdb holds only the in-frame ones, with some missing. The sample consists of some 310,000 clones, roughly 90% of them appearing once. Sequenced material: peripheral blood. Receptor source: a woman in her 30s with COVID-19, enrolled during active disease.

The chain recombines TRBV7-2 with TRBJ2-7, with TRBD1 matching over 7 bases. CDR1 SGHTA and CDR2 FQGNSA come from the germline V gene. The CDR3 has 15 amino acids. After removal of 10 bases from V and 0 bases from J, the junction contained 12 bases not matched to a gene. CDR3 loop: CAIYKAGGFSYEQYF. In DNA, the CDR3 is TGTGCCATATATAAGGCAGGGGGATTCTCCTACGAGCAGTACTTC.

The rearrangement uses TRBV18 and TRBJ2-1, with 7 bases lining up with TRBD1. The germline gives CDR1 KGHSH, CDR2 LQKENI. Germline trimming cut 3 bases from V and 4 bases from J; bases unmatched to any gene: 3. This CDR3 contains 14 residues. As DNA, the CDR3 is TGTGCCAGCTCACCGGGACAGCCATACAATGAGCAGTTCTTC. Its protein is CASSPGQPYNEQFF.

The chain has TRBV5-6 and TRBJ2-5; 8 bases are a match to TRBD1. The CDR3 length is 15 residues. Looked up from germline, CDR1 is SGHDT and CDR2 is YYEEEE. V gave up 2 bases and J gave up 5 bases; unmatched junction bases: 8. The CDR3 DNA reads TGTGCCAGCAGCTTAAGACAGGGGTTTTGGGAGACCCAGTACTTC. Amino acids: CASSLRQGFWETQYF.

This CDR3 is CASSPRAGVSGETQYF. In DNA, the CDR3 is TGTGCCAGCAGCCCGAGGGCGGGAGTGTCTGGGGAGACCCAGTACTTC. This chain connects TRBV5-4 to TRBJ2-5; 7 positions match TRBD2. V shed 4 bases, J shed 5 bases, and the junction held 14 bases outside the gene matches. This CDR3 region has 16 residues. Germline V CDR1 and CDR2: SGHNT, YYREEE (reference sequence). The full variable domain, completed using reference TRBV5-4 and TRBJ2-5, is ETGVTQSPTHLIKTRGQQVTLRCSSQSGHNTVSWYQQALGQGPQFIFQYYREEENGRGNFPPRFSGLQFPNYSSELNVNALELDDSALYLCASSPRAGVSGETQYFGPGTRLLVL.

The V gene is TRBV3-1 (or the pseudogene TRBV3-2), the J gene TRBJ1-1; D not certain. This CDR3 comprises 15 residues. V was cut by 2 bases and J by 4 bases, with 14 bases left in between. The V gene's germline CDR1 is LGHDT and CDR2 YNNKEL (reference sequence). For the CDR3, the DNA is TGTGCCAGCAGCCAAATCAATTTGGGAGGCACTGAAGCTTTCTTT. Translated: CASSQINLGGTEAFF.